The next 31 T cell receptor beta chains were all read from a single sample in a study of shared clonotypes between healthy human individuals. The method was immunoSEQ multiplex PCR; TCRdb's version includes in-frame clones alone and lacks a portion of them. Among a few hundred thousand clones listed, less than 98% were seen once. Sequencing used naive CD4+ T cells sorted from blood. Subset indicated: CD45RA+ positively selected. These receptors were collected from a woman between 25 and 40 years old in good health.

The chain couples TRBV6-1 to TRBJ2-3; D possibly corresponds to TRBD2 (6 bases). Germline loops: CDR1 MNHNS, CDR2 SASEGT. V lost 3 bases to trimming and J lost 0 bases, with 10 bases between them. The CDR3 is 15 amino acids. CDR3 protein: CASSDEGTSTDTQYF. The CDR3 bases are TGTGCCAGCAGTGATGAGGGGACTAGCACAGATACGCAGTATTTT.

The rearrangement links TRBV5-4 to TRBJ2-3; D tentatively fits TRBD1 or TRBD2 (5 bases each). Germline V gene data show CDR1 as SGHNT and CDR2 as YYREEE (reference sequence). The germline V and J ends were trimmed by 4 bases and 3 bases, with 9 bases remaining between them. This CDR3 is 13 amino acids long. The CDR3 DNA sequence: TGTGCCAGCAGCCGGGACGCAACAGATACGCAGTATTTT. Protein product: CASSRDATDTQYF.

The genes are TRBV5-1 and TRBJ2-1; TRBD1 might be the D (5 bases). From germline, CDR1 is SGHRS and CDR2 YFSETQ. The CDR3 sequence is 12 residues long. Trimming cost V 4 bases and J 8 bases, with 10 bases left between them. CDR3 sequence (DNA): TGCGCCAGCAGCCTCAGGGTTGATGAGCAGTTCTTC. This sequence encodes CASSLRVDEQFF.

This CDR3 reads CASSVSGYEQFF. DNA of the CDR3: TGCGCCAGCAGCGTCAGTGGGTATGAGCAGTTCTTC. The chain employs TRBV5-1 and TRBJ2-1; D is ambiguous. With 4 bases removed from V and 8 bases from J, the gap between germline ends came to 10 bases. The germline CDR1 and CDR2 sequences are SGHRS and YFSETQ. CDR3 size: 12 residues.

This chain links TRBV7-6 with TRBJ2-1; 8 bases line up with TRBD2. The ends lost 0 bases at V and 4 bases at J; junction bases unmatched: 8. This CDR3 is 17 amino acids long. Germline V CDR1 and CDR2: SGHVS, FNYEAQ. In DNA, the CDR3 is TGTGCCAGCAGCTTAGCCCTCGGGGGGGGTTCGTACAATGAGCAGTTCTTC. This encodes CASSLALGGGSYNEQFF.

The chain combines TRBV19 with TRBJ2-2, with D perhaps matching TRBD1 (5 bases). CDR1 is LNHDA, CDR2 SQIVND, per germline (reference sequence). V gave up 0 bases and J gave up 4 bases, with 18 bases separating them. There are 18 residues in the CDR3. The chain's CDR3 is CASSIEVQGDGVTGELFF. In DNA form, the CDR3 reads TGTGCCAGTAGTATAGAGGTCCAGGGCGATGGGGTCACCGGGGAGCTGTTTTTT.

V is TRBV7-2 and J is TRBJ2-3, with D perhaps matching TRBD1 (6 bases). Trimming took 2 bases from V and 0 from J, leaving 6 bases between them. The CDR3 has 14 residues. Germline CDR1 SGHTA, CDR2 FQGNSA. The CDR3 loop is CASSLTGSTDTQYF. Here the CDR3 DNA reads TGTGCCAGCAGCTTAACAGGGAGCACAGATACGCAGTATTTT.

The V gene is TRBV11-2, the J gene TRBJ2-5; unclear D gene. CDR3 length: 11 amino acids. The V and J ends lost 4 bases and 2 bases respectively, with 2 bases between them. In germline, CDR1 is SGHAT, CDR2 FQNNGV. DNA of the CDR3: TGTGCCAGCAGCTATCAAGAGACCCAGTACTTC. Protein: CASSYQETQYF.

This chain links TRBV5-3 with TRBJ2-7, with 7 bases fitting TRBD1. TRBV5-3 is given ORF status, its function remaining uncertain. CDR3 size: 15 residues. Unmatched junction bases numbered 5, after V lost 0 bases and J lost 2 bases. The CDR3 DNA reads TGTGCCAGAAGCTTGGTTGGGACAGAGACCTACGAGCAGTACTTC. Its translation: CARSLVGTETYEQYF.

The chain recombines TRBV10-1 with TRBJ2-1, with 11 positions matching TRBD1. Trimming took 6 bases from V and 8 from J; bases not matched to a gene: 9. Per germline, CDR1 WNHNN and CDR2 SYGVQD (reference sequence). The CDR3 is made up of 15 amino acids. CDR3 in amino acids: CASRTGTGGIDEQFF. The CDR3 DNA follows: TGCGCCAGCAGAACCGGGACAGGGGGTATCGATGAGCAGTTCTTC.

CDR3 nucleotides: TGTGCCAGCAGCTCTTCTAGCGGGAGTATCCATGAGCAGTTCTTC. This encodes CASSSSSGSIHEQFF. The V and J genes are TRBV5-4 and TRBJ2-1; 10 bases are shared with TRBD2. With 3 bases clipped from V and 8 bases from J, the junction kept 8 bases outside the gene matches. This CDR3 is 15 amino acids long. The V gene's germline CDR1 is SGHNT and CDR2 YYREEE (reference sequence).

The genes are TRBV30 and TRBJ2-7; the D gene could be TRBD1 or TRBD2 (5 bases each). The CDR3 spans 14 residues. V gave up 4 bases and J gave up 6 bases, with 19 bases separating them. The germline gives CDR1 GTSNPN, CDR2 SVGIG (reference sequence). DNA of the CDR3: TGTGCCTGGACATCGGGGTTAGGGGCTTTCGAGCAGTACTTC. Translating it yields CAWTSGLGAFEQYF.

V gene TRBV5-4 combines with J gene TRBJ2-5; 7 nucleotides agree with TRBD2. V trimming: 1 base; J trimming: 5 bases; junction bases outside the gene matches: 11. Germline V gene sequence: CDR1 SGHNT, CDR2 YYREEE (reference sequence). The CDR3 is 16 amino acids. The CDR3 bases are TGTGCCAGCAGCTTGTTCTTAGGGGAGGGTCGGGAGACCCAGTACTTC. Translating it yields CASSLFLGEGRETQYF.

In its sample, this clone was seen once. The J gene is TRBJ2-5, the V gene TRBV4-2, with 8 bases identical to TRBD2. The V segment lost 0 bases and the J segment 5 bases; nucleotides outside the gene matches: 11. From germline, CDR1 is LGHNA and CDR2 YNFKEQ. The CDR3 has 17 residues. CDR3 DNA: TGTGCCAGCAGCCAAGATCCTAGCGGGTCTTCGGGGGAGACCCAGTACTTC. Translating it yields CASSQDPSGSSGETQYF.

The chain employs TRBV19 and TRBJ1-1; D is undetermined. Germline V gene sequence: CDR1 LNHDA, CDR2 SQIVND (reference sequence). Trimming stripped 5 bases from V and 6 bases from J, with 16 bases between. There are 14 residues in the CDR3. This CDR3 reads CASSVEIPTAEAFF. In DNA, the CDR3 is TGTGCCAGTAGTGTCGAAATCCCAACGGCTGAAGCTTTCTTT.

The chain employs TRBV6-5 and TRBJ2-1; D remains unclear. V was trimmed by 4 bases and J by 0 bases, leaving 10 bases between them. Germline V lookup: CDR1 MNHEY, CDR2 SVGAGI. The CDR3 length is 15 residues. CDR3 sequence: CASSLTRSSYNEQFF. The CDR3 bases are TGTGCCAGCAGTTTGACAAGAAGCTCCTACAATGAGCAGTTCTTC.

CDR3: CASSADIGTKNIQYF. The CDR3 coding sequence is TGTGCCAGTAGTGCCGATATCGGGACCAAAAACATTCAGTACTTC. The rearrangement links TRBV19 to TRBJ2-4; tentative D call: TRBD2 (5 bases). V was clipped by 5 bases and J by 2 bases, with 13 bases between them. The CDR3 totals 15 residues. Germline CDR1 LNHDA, CDR2 SQIVND (reference sequence).

The chain joins TRBV28 to TRBJ1-2, with TRBD1 matching 10 bases. This CDR3 is built from 14 residues. CDR1 is MDHEN, CDR2 SYDVKM, per germline. With 8 bases clipped from V and 2 bases from J, the junction kept 5 bases outside the gene matches. CDR3 nucleotides: TGTGCCAGCGGATGGACAGGGGGAAACTATGGCTACACCTTC. As protein: CASGWTGGNYGYTF.

About this clone itself: The identical CDR3 is also encoded by other nucleotide sequences in the sample. This chain connects TRBV6-5 to TRBJ2-7, with D perhaps TRBD2 (5 bases). Germline V gene lookup returns CDR1 MNHEY and CDR2 SVGAGI. CDR3 size: 15 residues. Trimming took 0 bases from V and 1 from J, leaving 10 bases between them. This chain's CDR3 is CASSYSWTGSYEQYF. Here the CDR3 DNA reads TGTGCCAGCAGTTACTCCTGGACGGGATCCTACGAGCAGTACTTC.

This chain links TRBV7-9 with TRBJ1-3; D uncertain. The CDR3 has 13 residues. CDR1 and CDR2 from the germline V gene are SEHNR and FQNEAQ (reference sequence). Between the trimmed V and J ends, which lost 2 bases and 0 bases, there was a span of 2 bases. The CDR3 loop reads CASSLYSGNTIYF. The DNA for the CDR3 is TGTGCCAGCAGCTTATACTCTGGAAACACCATATATTTT.

The rearrangement uses TRBV6-5 and TRBJ2-1; 8 nucleotides line up with TRBD2. CDR3 length equals 15 residues. The V gene end was trimmed by 10 bases and the J gene end by 6 bases; junction bases not matched to a gene: 14. CDR1 MNHEY and CDR2 SVGAGI come from the germline V gene. In DNA, the CDR3 is TGTGCCACGTACCCGGGACTAGGATTAGGCAATGAGCAGTTCTTC. Encoded protein: CATYPGLGLGNEQFF.

V and J are TRBV20-1 and TRBJ2-2; tentative D call: TRBD1 (5 bases). With 5 bases removed from V and 7 bases from J, the gap between germline ends came to 8 bases. CDR1 is DFQATT and CDR2 is SNEGSKA in the germline V gene (reference sequence). CDR3 length: 11 amino acids. The CDR3 loop reads CSAPDSGELFF. The CDR3 DNA sequence: TGCAGTGCTCCCGACAGCGGGGAGCTGTTTTTT.

J is TRBJ2-1 and V is TRBV13, with D perhaps matching TRBD2 (5 bases). With 1 base removed from V and 8 bases from J, the gap between germline ends came to 12 bases. This CDR3 comprises 14 residues. CDR1 PRHDT and CDR2 FYEKMQ come from the germline V gene (reference sequence). The CDR3 sequence is CASSLEGLAHEQFF. The CDR3 region has the DNA TGTGCCAGCAGCTTAGAGGGCCTAGCCCATGAGCAGTTCTTC.

This clone was counted once. This chain links TRBV12-2 with TRBJ1-5; the table's TRBD1 call for D was not verified on the DNA. TRBV12-2 is an annotated pseudogene. The CDR3 contains 13 residues. The CDR3 protein is CASRSPITQPQHF. The CDR3 nucleotides read TGTGCAAGTCGCTCCCCAATAACACAGCCCCAGCATTTT.

The chain is built from TRBV10-3 and TRBJ2-5; 9 nucleotides agree with TRBD1. The CDR3 runs 14 residues. Germline CDR1 ENHRY, CDR2 SYGVKD. Trimming removed 9 bases from V and 4 bases from J; junction bases left unmatched: 9. As DNA, the CDR3 is TGTGCCATTGGGTTTGGACAGGGGAGAGAGACCCAGTACTTC. Residues: CAIGFGQGRETQYF.

The gene calls are TRBV9 and TRBJ2-3; 7 bases map to TRBD2. Germline loops: CDR1 SGDLS, CDR2 YYNGEE. With 3 bases clipped from V and 2 bases from J, the junction kept 6 bases outside the gene matches. CDR3 length equals 15 residues. The CDR3 loop reads CASSERDPITDTQYF. CDR3 sequence (DNA): TGTGCCAGCAGCGAGCGGGACCCCATCACAGATACGCAGTATTTT. The whole variable domain, filled in from reference TRBV9 and TRBJ2-3, reads DSGVTQTPKHLITATGQRVTLRCSPRSGDLSVYWYQQSLDQGLQFLIQYYNGEERAKGNILERFSAQQFPDLHSELNLSSLELGDSALYFCASSERDPITDTQYFGPGTRLTVL.

The V and J genes are TRBV15 and TRBJ2-5; D unresolved. V was pared by 0 bases and J by 5 bases, with 13 bases between. Germline assignment: CDR1 LNHNV and CDR2 YYDKDF (reference sequence). This CDR3 contains 15 residues. CDR3 in amino acids: CATSRDMVEQETQYF. The CDR3 region has the DNA TGTGCCACCAGCAGAGATATGGTGGAACAGGAGACCCAGTACTTC. Full variable domain (outside the CDR3, taken from reference TRBV15 and TRBJ2-5): DAMVIQNPRYQVTQFGKPVTLSCSQTLNHNVMYWYQQKSSQAPKLLFHYYDKDFNNEADTPDNFQSRRPNTSFCFLDIRSPGLGDTAMYLCATSRDMVEQETQYFGPGTRLLVL.

On this clone: Within the sample, other DNA sequences also encode this same CDR3. The chain recombines TRBV5-1 with TRBJ2-5; D might be TRBD2 (5 bases). The J call may not be correct, given that the DNA end is closer to TRBJ2-7. CDR1 is SGHRS and CDR2 is YFSETQ in the germline V gene. The CDR3 has 11 amino acids. CDR3 sequence (DNA): TGCGCCAGCAGCGGCGAGGGCGAGCAGTACTTC. This sequence encodes CASSGEGEQYF.

The chain uses TRBV28 and TRBJ1-2, with TRBD1 as a possible D gene (5 bases). This CDR3 region has 19 residues. CDR1 and CDR2 (germline): MDHEN, SYDVKM. V dropped 6 bases and J dropped 1 base, with 27 bases sitting between them. The CDR3 coding sequence is TGTGCCAGCAGACGAAAAATCTTGAGCCGGGACGGGCGTAACTATGGCTACACCTTC. Residues: CASRRKILSRDGRNYGYTF.

The rearrangement joins TRBV11-2 to TRBJ2-7; 7 bases fit TRBD2. The CDR3 length is 15 residues. Looked up from germline, CDR1 is SGHAT and CDR2 is FQNNGV. V lost 1 base to trimming and J lost 4 bases; unmatched junction nucleotides: 7. CDR3 loop: CASSLGIRGGYEQYF. In DNA, the CDR3 is TGTGCCAGCAGCTTAGGGATAAGGGGAGGGTACGAGCAGTACTTC.

The J gene is TRBJ2-7, the V gene TRBV7-2; 7 bases line up with TRBD2. CDR3 length equals 14 residues. Germline CDR1 and CDR2: SGHTA and FQGNSA. V lost 5 bases to trimming and J lost 3 bases; unmatched junction nucleotides: 7. The CDR3 region is CASSRASGHYEQYF. For the CDR3, the DNA is TGTGCCAGCAGCCGCGCTAGCGGACACTACGAGCAGTACTTC.